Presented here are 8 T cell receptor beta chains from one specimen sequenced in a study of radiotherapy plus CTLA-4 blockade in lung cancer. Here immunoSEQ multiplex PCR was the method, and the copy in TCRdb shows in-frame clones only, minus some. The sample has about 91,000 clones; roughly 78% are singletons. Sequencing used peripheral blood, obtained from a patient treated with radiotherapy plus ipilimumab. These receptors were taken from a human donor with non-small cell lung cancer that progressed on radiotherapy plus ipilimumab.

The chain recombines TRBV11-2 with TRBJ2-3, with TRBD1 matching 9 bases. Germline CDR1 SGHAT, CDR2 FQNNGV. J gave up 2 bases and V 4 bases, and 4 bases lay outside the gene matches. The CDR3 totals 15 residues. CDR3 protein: CASSSGTGYTDTQYF. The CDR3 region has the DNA TGTGCCAGCAGCTCCGGGACAGGGTACACAGATACGCAGTATTTT.

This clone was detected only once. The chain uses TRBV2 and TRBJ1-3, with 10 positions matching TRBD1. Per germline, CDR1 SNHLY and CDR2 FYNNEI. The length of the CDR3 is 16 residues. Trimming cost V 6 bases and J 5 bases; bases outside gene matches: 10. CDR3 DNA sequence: TGTGCCAGCAGCGGACCGGGACAGGGGAGAAGAAACACCATATATTTT. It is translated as CASSGPGQGRRNTIYF.

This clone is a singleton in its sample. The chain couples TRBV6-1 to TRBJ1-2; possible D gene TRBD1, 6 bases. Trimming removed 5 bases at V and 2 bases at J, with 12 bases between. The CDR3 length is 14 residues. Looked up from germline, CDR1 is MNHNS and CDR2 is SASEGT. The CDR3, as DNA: TGTGCCAGCAGTTTACGGACAGTCAACTATGGCTACACCTTC. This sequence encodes CASSLRTVNYGYTF.

For the CDR3, the DNA is TGTGCCAGCAGCTTGGCGTGGGGTAGACTAGCCAGCCACGAGCAGTACTTC. This encodes CASSLAWGRLASHEQYF. J is TRBJ2-7 and V is TRBV5-6, with 7 bases that match TRBD2. Looked up from germline, CDR1 is SGHDT and CDR2 is YYEEEE. The ends lost 0 bases at V and 5 bases at J; junction bases unmatched: 14. The CDR3 runs to 17 residues.

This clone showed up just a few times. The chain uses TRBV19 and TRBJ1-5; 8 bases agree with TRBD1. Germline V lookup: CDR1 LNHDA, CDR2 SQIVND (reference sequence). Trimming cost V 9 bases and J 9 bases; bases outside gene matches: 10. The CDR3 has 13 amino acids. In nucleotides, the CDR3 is TGTGCCAGCCACCAGGGGGCGGAAGGGCCCCAGCATTTT. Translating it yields CASHQGAEGPQHF.

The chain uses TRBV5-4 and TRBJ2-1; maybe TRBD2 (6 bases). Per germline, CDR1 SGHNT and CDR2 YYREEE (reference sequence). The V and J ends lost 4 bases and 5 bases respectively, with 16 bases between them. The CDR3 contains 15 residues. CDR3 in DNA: TGTGCCAGCAGCGGCCCCCGGGAGCCGGACAATGAGCAGTTCTTC. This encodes CASSGPREPDNEQFF.

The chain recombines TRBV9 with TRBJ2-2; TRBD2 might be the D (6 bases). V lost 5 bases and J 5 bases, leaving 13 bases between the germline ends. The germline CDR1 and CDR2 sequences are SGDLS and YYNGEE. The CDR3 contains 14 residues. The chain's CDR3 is CASRGGAGTGELFF. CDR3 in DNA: TGTGCCAGCAGGGGCGGGGCGGGGACCGGGGAGCTGTTTTTT.

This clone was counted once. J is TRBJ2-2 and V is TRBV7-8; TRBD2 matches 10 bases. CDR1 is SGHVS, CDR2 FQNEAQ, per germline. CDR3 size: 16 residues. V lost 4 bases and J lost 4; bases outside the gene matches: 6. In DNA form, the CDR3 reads TGTGCCAGCAGCTCCCCCCGGACTAGCGGCACCGGGGAGCTGTTTTTT. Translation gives CASSSPRTSGTGELFF.